The clone carrying this T cell receptor (beta chain) was detected ten times or more. The data belong to a study of read filtering for tumor transcriptome and immune sequencing. Whole-study context: Among patients, some 17 were male and some 15 female, aged about 45 to 80 (mean about 66).

From about 0.4 ug of RNA, a library with molecular barcoded alpha/delta and beta/gamma adaptors was made. TCRdb called the reads again in MiXCR, with one record for every CDR3 protein. The sample shows 37,000 or so distinct CDR3 sequences, roughly 13% of them seen only once. CDR3 size: 13 residues. Germline CDR1 reads LGHDT; CDR2 reads YNNKEL (reference sequence). V was shortened by 6 bases and J by 7 bases, with 12 bases between the two germline ends. V usage is TRBV3-1 and J usage is TRBJ1-4; the D gene is possibly TRBD1 (5 bases). Sequencing used a population of CD138-negative cells sorted from bone marrow. The sequence was obtained from a donor at least 40 years old with multiple myeloma. The CDR3 DNA follows: TGTGCCAGCAGTAAGATGGGGGGTGAAAAACTGTTTTTT. This encodes CASSKMGGEKLFF. Combining the CDR3 with reference TRBV3-1 and TRBJ1-4 gives the whole variable domain DTAVSQTPKYLVTQMGNDKSIKCEQNLGHDTMYWYKQDSKKFLKIMFSYNNKELIINETVPNRFSPKSPDKAHLNLHINSLELGDSAVYFCASSKMGGEKLFFGSGTQLSVL.